By share, the clone carrying this TCR beta chain ranks as medium-sized (0.01 to 0.1%). The CDR3 is made up of 14 amino acids. V was pared by 7 bases and J by 0 bases, with 12 bases between. This sample was taken from a study of neurological immune-mediated disorders. Synthesis of cDNA was carried out by template-switch 5'RACE. The reaction used 10-nucleotide random UMIs. Over 180 million TCR-beta sequences from 15-18 subjects came from every sequencing run. TCRdb itself ran the 5' RACE reads through MiXCR, one entry per CDR3 protein. The table shows 15,000 to 20,000 distinct CDR3 sequences, with 20% to 25% occurring only once.

Sequenced sample: PBMCs. The rearrangement uses TRBV12-3 or TRBV12-4 and TRBJ1-1, with TRBD1 as a possible D gene (6 bases). This receptor was taken from a man aged 45 to 65 in good health. The CDR3 sequence: CASTRGPMNTEAFF. Here the CDR3 DNA reads TGTGCCAGCACCAGGGGACCCATGAACACTGAAGCTTTCTTT.